This T cell receptor beta chain came from a study of spatial heterogeneity in lung cancer. Findings and limits, study-wide: Follow-up blood showed ubiquitous expanded tumor TCRs less than blood at resection did.

The time point: sample taken at primary tumor resection. The study sequenced unsorted whole RNA from tumor, nontumor lung or frozen PBMC. This CDR3 region has 15 residues. V was pared by 0 bases and J by 2 bases, with 11 bases between. CDR1 is SGDLS and CDR2 is YYNGEE in the germline V gene. This clonotype has a count of ten or more. What it binds is not known. TCRdb used MiXCR to reprocess the 5' RACE reads, holding one entry per CDR3 protein. The sample shows about 48,000 distinct CDR3 sequences, less than 5.5% of them seen only once. This receptor was obtained from a male donor with early-stage non-small cell lung cancer. The rearrangement links TRBV9 to TRBJ1-1, with D unresolved. This sample comprised PBMCs, obtained at surgery. In DNA, the CDR3 is TGTGCCAGCAGCGTAGAGGCAGACGGCAACACTGAAGCTTTCTTT. It is translated as CASSVEADGNTEAFF.